These 8 T cell receptor beta chains were sequenced from one sample in a study of blood T cell repertoires in COVID-19. TCRdb's table, derived via immunoSEQ multiplex PCR, lists solely in-frame clones and lacks some. The table shows approximately 200,000 clones, with roughly 77% occurring only once. Sequencing used peripheral blood. Receptors originate from a woman aged 40 to 55 with COVID-19, enrolled during active disease.

The table lists this clone with a count of one. The rearrangement joins TRBV7-2 to TRBJ1-2, with D uncertain. The CDR3 length is 12 residues. The V gene's germline CDR1 is SGHTA and CDR2 FQGNSA. V dropped 5 bases and J dropped 5 bases, with 9 bases sitting between them. CDR3 region: CASSLPGYGYTF. The CDR3 DNA is TGTGCCAGCAGCCTACCGGGTTATGGCTACACCTTC.

The chain is built from TRBV20-1 and TRBJ2-7; TRBD2 is a possible D gene (6 bases). Germline lookup yields CDR1 DFQATT and CDR2 SNEGSKA (reference sequence). The V end was cut by 3 bases, the J end by 5 bases, with 8 bases between. The CDR3 contains 11 residues. The CDR3 protein is CSASGRHEQYF. CDR3 nucleotides: TGCAGTGCTAGTGGGAGGCACGAGCAGTACTTC.

This rearrangement joins TRBV3-1 (or the pseudogene TRBV3-2) to TRBJ1-5, with 7 bases lining up with TRBD1. The CDR3 is 15 residues long. With 1 base clipped from V and 6 bases from J, the junction kept 6 bases outside the gene matches. Looked up from germline, CDR1 is LGHDT and CDR2 is YNNKEL (reference sequence). CDR3 loop: CASSQGPQGIQPQHF. The CDR3 DNA is TGTGCCAGCAGCCAAGGGCCACAGGGGATTCAGCCCCAGCATTTT.

The chain links TRBV11-3 to TRBJ2-1; possibly TRBD2 for D (6 bases). Germline lookup yields CDR1 SGHNT and CDR2 YENEEA. The ends were cut back, 6 bases at V and 10 bases at J, with 16 bases in the middle. CDR3 length: 13 amino acids. The CDR3 sequence is CASRSTSQGEQFF. CDR3 bases: TGTGCCAGCAGGTCCACTAGCCAGGGCGAGCAGTTCTTC. The full variable domain, its missing parts supplied by reference TRBV11-3 and TRBJ2-1, is EAGVVQSPRYKIIEKKQPVAFWCNPISGHNTLYWYLQNLGQGPELLIRYENEEAVDDSQLPKDRFSAERLKGVDSTLKIQPAELGDSAVYLCASRSTSQGEQFFGPGTRLTVL.

The chain has TRBV6-5 and TRBJ2-7; D unresolved. Trimming shortened V by 6 bases and J by 3 bases, and 15 bases separated the two germline ends. Germline lookup yields CDR1 MNHEY and CDR2 SVGAGI. The CDR3 has 14 residues. CDR3 DNA: TGTGCCAGCAGCCCCGCTTTCGTCAGCTACGAGCAGTACTTC. This gives the protein CASSPAFVSYEQYF.

The chain couples TRBV29-1 to TRBJ1-3; 7 bases are shared with TRBD1. Looked up from germline, CDR1 is SQVTM and CDR2 is ANQGSEA. V was pared by 6 bases and J by 2 bases, with 4 bases of the junction left unmatched. The length of the CDR3 is 13 residues. DNA of the CDR3: TGCAGCGTGGGACAGAGGACTGGAAACACCATATATTTT. It encodes CSVGQRTGNTIYF.

This sequence joins TRBV3-1 (or the pseudogene TRBV3-2) and TRBJ2-3; maybe TRBD2 (5 bases). V dropped 1 base and J dropped 8 bases, with 10 bases sitting between them. The CDR3 has 13 amino acids. Germline loops: CDR1 LGHDT, CDR2 YNNKEL (reference sequence). The CDR3 DNA reads as TGTGCCAGCAGCCAAGTGCCTGAGGGTACGCAGTATTTT. It codes for CASSQVPEGTQYF.

The rearrangement uses TRBV4-1 and TRBJ1-2; weak D call: TRBD1 (6 bases). The CDR3 is 16 amino acids. V was shortened by 4 bases and J by 0 bases, with 15 bases between the two germline ends. The germline gives CDR1 MGHRA, CDR2 YSYEKL. Here the CDR3 reads CASSPLPGATNYGYTF. CDR3 sequence (DNA): TGCGCCAGCAGCCCCCTCCCAGGGGCCACTAACTATGGCTACACCTTC.